The 11 T cell receptor beta chains below all came from one sample that was sequenced in a study of shared clonotypes between healthy human individuals. Naive CD8 cells lacked CD45RO, underwent positive selection for CCR7 and left out terminally differentiated effector memory CD45RA+ cells. TCRdb's copy holds only in-frame clones and misses some; the assay was immunoSEQ multiplex PCR. Among some 2,100,000 clones listed, approximately 94% were seen once. Input material: naive CD8+ T cells from PBMCs. The receptor source for this set is a young man in good health. Some clones in this sample may be carry-over from other donors' samples.

This sequence joins TRBV28 and TRBJ2-1; 11 bases are shared with TRBD2. This CDR3 has 18 residues. V was pared by 5 bases and J by 0 bases, with 9 bases of the junction left unmatched. From germline, CDR1 is MDHEN and CDR2 SYDVKM. CDR3 nucleotide sequence: TGTGCCAGCAGTCGCTTGGGGACTAGCGGTAGCTCCTACAATGAGCAGTTCTTC. Translation: CASSRLGTSGSSYNEQFF. Looking up the rest from reference TRBV28 and TRBJ2-1 gives the full variable domain: DVKVTQSSRYLVKRTGEKVFLECVQDMDHENMFWYRQDPGLGLRLIYFSYDVKMKEKGDIPEGYSVSREKKERFSLILESASTNQTSMYLCASSRLGTSGSSYNEQFFGPGTRLTVL.

The V call is TRBV6-5, the J call TRBJ2-7, with D possibly called TRBD1 or TRBD2 (5 bases each). V was shortened by 0 bases and J by 0 bases, with 6 bases between the two germline ends. CDR3 length equals 14 residues. The germline V gene encodes CDR1 MNHEY and CDR2 SVGAGI. The CDR3 DNA reads TGTGCCAGCAGTTACTCCGGGACCTCCTACGAGCAGTACTTC. This gives the protein CASSYSGTSYEQYF.

The V gene is TRBV7-6, the J gene TRBJ2-1; 12 bases match TRBD2. Germline loops: CDR1 SGHVS, CDR2 FNYEAQ. The CDR3 has 17 residues. V lost 5 bases, J lost 3 bases, and 8 bases stayed unmatched. CDR3 sequence reads: CASSMGASGRVYNEQFF. The CDR3 DNA reads as TGTGCCAGCAGCATGGGGGCTAGCGGGAGGGTCTACAATGAGCAGTTCTTC.

This chain joins TRBV4-1 and TRBJ2-7; no clear D gene. CDR3 length: 14 amino acids. Germline CDR1 reads MGHRA; CDR2 reads YSYEKL. V was pared by 0 bases and J by 1 base, with 7 bases between. The CDR3 DNA reads as TGCGCCAGCAGCCAAGAATCCACGTCCTACGAGCAGTACTTC. Translated, it gives CASSQESTSYEQYF.

A word on this clone: The junction departs from germline at one end; a sequencing error may be responsible. The chain combines TRBV27 with TRBJ2-1; 10 bases line up with TRBD2. The CDR3 has 16 amino acids. CDR1 is MNHEY, CDR2 SMNVEV, per germline (reference sequence). Written as DNA, the CDR3 is TGTGCCAGCAGTCTCAGGACTAGCGGACCTTACAGTGAGCAGTTCTTC. It translates to CASSLRTSGPYSEQFF.

To note about this clone: The sample contains more than one DNA sequence encoding this CDR3. The J gene is TRBJ2-2, the V gene TRBV9; D is possibly TRBD1 (6 bases). V lost 4 bases to trimming and J lost 5 bases, with 12 bases between them. The CDR3 runs 14 residues. Per germline, CDR1 SGDLS and CDR2 YYNGEE. The CDR3 DNA follows: TGTGCCAGCAGCCCCCCCAGGGGAACCGGGGAGCTGTTTTTT. This sequence encodes CASSPPRGTGELFF.

This clone was seen more than once but under ten times. J is TRBJ1-3 and V is TRBV28; 7 positions agree with TRBD1. Germline V gene sequence: CDR1 MDHEN, CDR2 SYDVKM. V lost 4 bases and J lost 0; bases outside the gene matches: 9. This CDR3 comprises 17 residues. The CDR3 loop reads CASSWERGLFSGNTIYF. DNA for the CDR3: TGTGCCAGCAGTTGGGAAAGGGGGCTGTTCTCTGGAAACACCATATATTTT.

This clone was seen a single time. The chain combines TRBV9 with TRBJ2-1; possibly TRBD2 for D (5 bases). Trimming took 0 bases from V and 6 from J, leaving 10 bases between them. Germline V lookup: CDR1 SGDLS, CDR2 YYNGEE. There are 14 residues in the CDR3. The CDR3 spells CASSVERGPNEQFF. The CDR3 region has the DNA TGTGCCAGCAGCGTAGAGAGAGGGCCCAATGAGCAGTTCTTC. The full variable domain, completed using reference TRBV9 and TRBJ2-1, is DSGVTQTPKHLITATGQRVTLRCSPRSGDLSVYWYQQSLDQGLQFLIQYYNGEERAKGNILERFSAQQFPDLHSELNLSSLELGDSALYFCASSVERGPNEQFFGPGTRLTVL.

The rearrangement uses TRBV2 and TRBJ2-7; D is unclear. Germline lookup yields CDR1 SNHLY and CDR2 FYNNEI. The CDR3 has 11 residues. Between the trimmed V and J ends, which lost 7 bases and 6 bases, there was a span of 10 bases. DNA of the CDR3: TGTGCCAGCACCGGATATGGCGAGCAGTACTTC. It translates to CASTGYGEQYF.

This clone was observed a single time. The chain carries TRBV27 and TRBJ2-1; the match to TRBD1 covers 9 bases. The CDR3 is 17 amino acids. The V gene end was trimmed by 0 bases and the J gene end by 4 bases; junction bases not matched to a gene: 7. CDR1 is MNHEY and CDR2 is SMNVEV in the germline V gene (reference sequence). CDR3 sequence reads: CASSLSAGTGFYNEQFF. Here the CDR3 DNA reads TGTGCCAGCAGTTTATCAGCCGGGACAGGGTTTTACAATGAGCAGTTCTTC.

The rearrangement links TRBV11-2 to TRBJ2-1; TRBD1 agrees at 7 bases. Germline assignment: CDR1 SGHAT and CDR2 FQNNGV. V was clipped by 5 bases and J by 3 bases; unmatched bases: 7. The CDR3 covers 15 residues. The CDR3 here is CASSAYRGNYNEQFF. The CDR3, as DNA: TGTGCCAGCAGCGCCTACAGGGGAAACTACAATGAGCAGTTCTTC.